The 4 T cell receptor beta chains below come from one sample, sequenced in a study of T cell responses to AZD1222 COVID-19 vaccine. Sequencing was performed with immunoSEQ multiplex PCR; in TCRdb, only in-frame clones are kept and a portion is missing. There are about 150,000 clones in the sample; approximately 91% occur only once, and 5.5% to 8.5% lies in the top ten. Sample: peripheral blood, taken after recovery from COVID-19. The receptors here all came from an adult who had recovered from COVID-19.

The rearrangement joins TRBV5-6 to TRBJ1-2, with 7 bases fitting TRBD1. V dropped 4 bases and J dropped 4; count of bases not matched to a gene: 10. CDR3 length equals 15 residues. CDR1 SGHDT and CDR2 YYEEEE come from the germline V gene. CDR3 nucleotide sequence: TGTGCCAGCAGCCCCAAACCCCGACAGGGCTATGGCTACACCTTC. Its protein is CASSPKPRQGYGYTF. Complete variable domain (other parts from reference TRBV5-6 and TRBJ1-2): DAGVTQSPTHLIKTRGQQVTLRCSPKSGHDTVSWYQQALGQGPQFIFQYYEEEERQRGNFPDRFSGHQFPNYSSELNVNALLLGDSALYLCASSPKPRQGYGYTFGSGTRLTVV.

This chain joins TRBV9 and TRBJ2-3; 10 nucleotides match TRBD2. The germline V gene encodes CDR1 SGDLS and CDR2 YYNGEE. J was trimmed by 2 bases and V by 0 bases; bases with no gene match: 3. This CDR3 is 16 amino acids long. The CDR3 sequence: CASSVESGRATDTQYF. CDR3 coding DNA: TGTGCCAGCAGCGTAGAGAGCGGGAGGGCCACAGATACGCAGTATTTT.

V usage is TRBV27 and J usage is TRBJ2-2; TRBD2 aligns across 9 bases. The germline CDR1 and CDR2 sequences are MNHEY and SMNVEV (reference sequence). The junction had 2 bases not matched to a gene; V was cut back by 0 bases and J by 0 bases. This CDR3 spans 17 amino acids. CDR3 loop: CASSLSSGRPNTGELFF. CDR3 in DNA: TGTGCCAGCAGTTTATCTAGCGGGAGACCGAACACCGGGGAGCTGTTTTTT.

The chain is built from TRBV2 and TRBJ1-5; D is perhaps TRBD1 (5 bases). The CDR3 contains 15 residues. Germline V gene sequence: CDR1 SNHLY, CDR2 FYNNEI. V was clipped by 6 bases and J by 0 bases, with 12 bases between them. The CDR3, as DNA: TGTGCCAGCAGCCCGACAGACAGTAGCAATCAGCCCCAGCATTTT. It codes for CASSPTDSSNQPQHF.